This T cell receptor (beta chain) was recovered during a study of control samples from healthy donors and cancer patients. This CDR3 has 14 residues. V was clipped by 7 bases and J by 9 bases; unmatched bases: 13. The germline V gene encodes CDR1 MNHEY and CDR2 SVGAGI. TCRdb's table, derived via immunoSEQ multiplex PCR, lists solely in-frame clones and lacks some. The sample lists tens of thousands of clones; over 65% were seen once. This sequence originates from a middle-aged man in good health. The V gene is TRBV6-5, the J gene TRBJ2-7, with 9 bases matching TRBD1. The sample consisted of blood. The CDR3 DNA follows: TGTGCCAGCACTCGGACAGGGGTATTGGTGGGGCAGTACTTC. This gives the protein CASTRTGVLVGQYF.